What follows are 5 T cell receptor beta chains derived from one specimen sequenced in a study of T cells after yellow fever vaccination. MiXCR, run by TCRdb on the 5' RACE reads, gives a single entry per CDR3 protein. This sample has 300,000 to 400,000 distinct CDR3 sequences, with approximately 6% found just once. This specimen was PBMCs, taken 5 days after the yellow fever booster vaccination. Every receptor here comes from a man aged 25 to 40 who received the YFV17D yellow fever vaccine.

This clonotype was counted at least ten times. The chain has TRBV3-1 and TRBJ2-1, with D possibly TRBD2 on 5 matching bases. The CDR3 extends over 17 amino acids. V was trimmed by 0 bases and J by 10 bases, leaving 22 bases between them. CDR1 and CDR2 (germline): LGHDT, YNNKEL (reference sequence). Here the CDR3 reads CASSQEALGGRNSEQFF. In DNA form, the CDR3 reads TGTGCCAGCAGCCAAGAGGCGCTAGGAGGAAGGAATAGCGAGCAGTTCTTC.

In this sample, this clonotype turned up a few times. This chain connects TRBV19 to TRBJ1-5; D possibly corresponds to TRBD1 (5 bases). CDR1 and CDR2 (germline): LNHDA, SQIVND (reference sequence). V lost 3 bases and J 5 bases, leaving 11 bases between the germline ends. This CDR3 region has 14 residues. CDR3 DNA: TGTGCCAGTAGTATTGCGGGGGTCGATCAGCCCCAGCATTTT. Amino acids: CASSIAGVDQPQHF.

V is TRBV20-1 and J is TRBJ2-7; TRBD2 aligns across 8 bases. Germline CDR1 DFQATT, CDR2 SNEGSKA (reference sequence). J was trimmed by 4 bases and V by 0 bases; bases with no gene match: 5. The CDR3 is 14 residues long. The DNA for the CDR3 is TGCAGTGCTAGAGAGGCCAGCGGGAGTTACGAGCAGTACTTC. Translated, it gives CSAREASGSYEQYF.

This clonotype was counted many times. V gene TRBV7-9 combines with J gene TRBJ2-3; TRBD2 matches 8 bases. Germline CDR1 is SEHNR and CDR2 is FQNEAQ (reference sequence). The V segment lost 7 bases and the J segment 0 bases; nucleotides outside the gene matches: 6. CDR3 size: 15 residues. The chain's CDR3 is CASIERESSTDTQYF. The CDR3 DNA sequence: TGTGCCAGCATCGAGCGGGAGTCGAGCACAGATACGCAGTATTTT. Full variable domain (remainder filled in from reference TRBV7-9 and TRBJ2-3): DTGVSQNPRHKITKRGQNVTFRCDPISEHNRLYWYRQTLGQGPEFLTYFQNEAQLEKSRLLSDRFSAERPKGSFSTLEIQRTEQGDSAMYLCASIERESSTDTQYFGPGTRLTVL.

The chain is built from TRBV20-1 and TRBJ1-5; D is uncertain. Trimming cost V 5 bases and J 5 bases, with 7 bases left between them. This CDR3 has 11 residues. CDR1 and CDR2 from the germline V gene are DFQATT and SNEGSKA (reference sequence). The CDR3 region is CSAVTDQPQHF. Here the CDR3 DNA reads TGCAGTGCTGTGACGGATCAGCCCCAGCATTTT.